The clone carrying this T cell receptor beta chain appeared a few times. As yet, its antigen is unknown. Researchers took RNA transcripts and amplified the TCR beta CDR3 regions from them. The HTBI primer set served for first-round RT-PCR of the TCR CDR3. TCRdb re-called the multiplex PCR reads through MiXCR, storing one row per CDR3 protein. The table lists around 500,000 distinct CDR3 sequences, about 16% of them singletons, with approximately 32% in the top ten. The data were taken from a study of T cells in Graves' hyperthyroidism and ophthalmopathy. General study results and limits: Patients with ophthalmopathy were separated from those with stable hyperthyroidism by a 13 V-J model.

This clonotype was obtained from a woman younger than 45 with Graves' ophthalmopathy. The sample taken for sequencing was blood.

CDR3 loop: CASSLLPLGSSYNEQFF. The CDR3 coding sequence is TGTGCCAGCAGCTTACTACCTCTAGGAAGCTCCTACAATGAGCAGTTCTTC. The rearrangement uses TRBV7-8 and TRBJ2-1; no clear D. V was cut by 2 bases and J by 0 bases, with 14 bases left in between. The CDR3 is 17 amino acids. Germline values: CDR1 SGHVS, CDR2 FQNEAQ.